The rows below give T cell receptor beta chains drawn from one sample of a study of blood T cell repertoires in COVID-19. Sequencing was performed with immunoSEQ multiplex PCR; in TCRdb, only in-frame clones are kept and a portion is missing. The sample holds approximately 100,000 clones; around 85% are singletons and the top ten take 20% to 25%. The sequenced material came from peripheral blood. Every receptor here comes from a man aged 65-85 years with active or convalescent COVID-19. The CDR3 runs from the conserved cysteine through the conserved F or W. The D gene is left open where the match is weak. Clone size is given for some rows only: seen once, a few or many times, or a class if the clone is expanded.

V gene	clone size	J gene	D gene	CDR3 DNA	CDR3 protein
TRBV5-1	.	TRBJ2-1	TRBD2	TGCGCCAGCAGCTTGGCCGGGACTAGCGGGGGCTCCTACAATGAGCAGTTCTTC	CASSLAGTSGGSYNEQFF
TRBV30	.	TRBJ1-4	TRBD1	TGTGCCTGGAGTGTACAGGGGGGAAGAAATGAAAAACTGTTTTTT	CAWSVQGGRNEKLFF
TRBV11-2	once	TRBJ2-7	TRBD2	TGTGCCAGCAGCCTCGGGACTAGCATCTCCTACGAGCAGTACTTC	CASSLGTSISYEQYF
TRBV7-9	.	TRBJ1-6	.	TGTGCCAGCAGCTTAGAAGGCCAGGCTGATTCACCCCTCCACTTT	CASSLEGQADSPLHF
TRBV19	.	TRBJ1-3	.	TGTGCCAGTAGTATCGGACTGCCATACTCTGGAAACACCATATATTTT	CASSIGLPYSGNTIYF
TRBV6-5	.	TRBJ1-1	.	TGTGCCAGCAGACCCCGACAATTGAACACTGAAGCTTTCTTT	CASRPRQLNTEAFF
TRBV5-4	.	TRBJ2-2	TRBD2	TGTGCCAGCAGCTTGAACCCGGCTAGCGGGAGCACCGGGGAGCTGTTTTTT	CASSLNPASGSTGELFF
TRBV5-6	few	TRBJ2-3	TRBD2	TGTGCCAGCAGCAGTGACCGGGACTATGACACAGATACGCAGTATTTT	CASSSDRDYDTDTQYF
TRBV6-2/TRBV6-3	.	TRBJ2-7	.	TGTGCCAGCAGTTACTTACAGGGTTTCGAGCAGTACTTC	CASSYLQGFEQYF
TRBV11-2	.	TRBJ2-5	.	TGTGCCAGCAGCTCCACGCGGAAGGGGCCCCAAGAGACCCAGTACTTC	CASSSTRKGPQETQYF
TRBV6-6	.	TRBJ1-2	TRBD1	TGTGCCACCTCGGTCACAGGGGGCGGGGGTGGCTACACCTTC	CATSVTGGGGGYTF
TRBV19	few	TRBJ1-5	.	TGTGCCAGTAGTATAGGGAGAAATCAGCCCCAGCATTTT	CASSIGRNQPQHF
TRBV29-1	once	TRBJ2-7	.	TGCAGCGCCGGATTCGGGTCCTACGAGCAGTACTTC	CSAGFGSYEQYF
TRBV6-1	.	TRBJ1-6	TRBD1	TGTGCCAGCAGTGACAGGGGGTCTTCTTTTTCCTATAATTCACCCCTCCACTTT	CASSDRGSSFSYNSPLHF
TRBV27	.	TRBJ2-5	.	TGTGCCAGCAGTCCCTCGAGCCGAGGGGAGACCCAGTACTTC	CASSPSSRGETQYF
TRBV6-1	.	TRBJ1-1	.	TGTGCCAGCAGTGAGTCGTACACTGAAGCTTTCTTT	CASSESYTEAFF
TRBV28	.	TRBJ1-4	.	TGTGCCAGCAGTTTATTACGGGTTAATGAAAAACTGTTTTTT	CASSLLRVNEKLFF